There are a few counts of the clone carrying this T cell receptor beta chain. V lost 10 bases to trimming and J lost 0 bases; unmatched junction nucleotides: 6. The CDR3 covers 14 residues. Germline V gene lookup returns CDR1 MNHEY and CDR2 SVGAGI. Original processing methods: Estimation of nucleated cell counts was performed using reference gene primer amplification. Clones were sequenced by immunoSEQ multiplex PCR, and TCRdb holds only the in-frame ones, with some missing. V and J calls and clone size are those listed in that table; D and trimming were worked out from the DNA. The sample includes 200,000 to 250,000 clones, around nine tenths of them seen just once. This sample is drawn from a study of blood T cell repertoires in COVID-19.

What was sequenced was peripheral blood. The rearrangement joins TRBV6-5 to TRBJ1-3; TRBD1 matches 7 bases. This TCR came from a man in his sixties who had recovered from COVID-19. The chain's CDR3 is CATGTVNSGNTIYF. In nucleotides, the CDR3 is TGTGCCACCGGGACAGTCAACTCTGGAAACACCATATATTTT.